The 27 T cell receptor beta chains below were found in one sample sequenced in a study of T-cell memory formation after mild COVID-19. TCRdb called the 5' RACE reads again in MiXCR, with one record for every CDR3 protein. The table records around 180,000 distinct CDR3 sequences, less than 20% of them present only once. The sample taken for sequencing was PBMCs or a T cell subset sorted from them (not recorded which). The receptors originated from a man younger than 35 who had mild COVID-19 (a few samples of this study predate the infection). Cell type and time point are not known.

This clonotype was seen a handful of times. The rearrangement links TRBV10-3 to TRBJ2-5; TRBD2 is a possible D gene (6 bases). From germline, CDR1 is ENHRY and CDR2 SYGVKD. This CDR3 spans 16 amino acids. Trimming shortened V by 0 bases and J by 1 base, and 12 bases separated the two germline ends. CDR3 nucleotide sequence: TGTGCCATCAGTGAGTCGCTGTGGGGAGGCCAAGAGACCCAGTACTTC. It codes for CAISESLWGGQETQYF.

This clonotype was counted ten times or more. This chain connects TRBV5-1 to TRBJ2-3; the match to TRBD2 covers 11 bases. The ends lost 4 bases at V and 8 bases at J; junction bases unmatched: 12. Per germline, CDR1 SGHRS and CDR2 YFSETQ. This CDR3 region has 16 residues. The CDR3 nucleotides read TGCGCCAGCAGCGTTAGCGGGGGGGCCATCCTCGGTACGCAGTATTTT. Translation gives CASSVSGGAILGTQYF.

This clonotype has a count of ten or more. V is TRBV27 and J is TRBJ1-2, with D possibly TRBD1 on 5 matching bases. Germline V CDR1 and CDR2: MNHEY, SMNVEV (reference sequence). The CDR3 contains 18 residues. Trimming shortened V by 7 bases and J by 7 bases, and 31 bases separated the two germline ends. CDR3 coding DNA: TGTGCCAGCACCAAGGACCCGGACAATCATCCGGTCAGCGGTGGCTACACCTTC. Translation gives CASTKDPDNHPVSGGYTF.

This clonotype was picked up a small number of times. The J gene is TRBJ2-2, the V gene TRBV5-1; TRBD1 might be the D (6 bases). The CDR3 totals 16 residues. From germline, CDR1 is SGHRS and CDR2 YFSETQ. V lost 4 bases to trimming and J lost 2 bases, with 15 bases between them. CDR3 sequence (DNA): TGCGCCAGCAGCAATTCCGGGACACCCAACACCGGGGAGCTGTTTTTT. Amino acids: CASSNSGTPNTGELFF.

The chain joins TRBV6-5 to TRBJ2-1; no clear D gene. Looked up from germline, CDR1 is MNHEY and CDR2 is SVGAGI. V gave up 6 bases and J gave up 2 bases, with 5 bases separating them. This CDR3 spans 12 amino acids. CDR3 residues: CASRDPYNEQFF. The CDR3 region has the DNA TGTGCCAGCAGGGACCCCTACAATGAGCAGTTCTTC.

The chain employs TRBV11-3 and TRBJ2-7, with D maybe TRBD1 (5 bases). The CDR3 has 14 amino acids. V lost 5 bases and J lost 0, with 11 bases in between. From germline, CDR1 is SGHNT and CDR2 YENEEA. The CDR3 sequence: CASSRQIFSYEQYF. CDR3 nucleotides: TGTGCCAGCAGCCGACAGATTTTCTCCTACGAGCAGTACTTC.

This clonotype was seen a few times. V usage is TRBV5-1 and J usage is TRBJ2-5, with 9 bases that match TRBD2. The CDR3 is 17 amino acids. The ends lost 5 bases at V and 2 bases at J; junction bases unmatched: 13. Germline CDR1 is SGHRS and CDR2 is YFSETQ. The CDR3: CASSGSGGHSAQETQYF. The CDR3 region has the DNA TGCGCCAGCAGTGGTAGCGGGGGCCACTCAGCGCAAGAGACCCAGTACTTC.

In nucleotides, the CDR3 is TGTGCCAGCAGTCTTGTCGGCCAGGGCTATGGCTACACCTTC. Protein: CASSLVGQGYGYTF. The chain is built from TRBV12-3 or TRBV12-4 and TRBJ1-2; a possible D gene is TRBD1 (5 bases). The length of the CDR3 is 14 residues. Between the trimmed V and J ends, which lost 5 bases and 4 bases, there was a span of 14 bases.

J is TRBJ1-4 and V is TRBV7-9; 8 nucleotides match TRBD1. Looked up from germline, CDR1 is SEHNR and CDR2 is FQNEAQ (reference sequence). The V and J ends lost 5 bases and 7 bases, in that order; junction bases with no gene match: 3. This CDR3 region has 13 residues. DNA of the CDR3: TGTGCCAGCAGCACACAGGGGGGTGAAAAACTGTTTTTT. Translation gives CASSTQGGEKLFF. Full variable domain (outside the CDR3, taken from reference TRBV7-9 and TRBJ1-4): DTGVSQNPRHKITKRGQNVTFRCDPISEHNRLYWYRQTLGQGPEFLTYFQNEAQLEKSRLLSDRFSAERPKGSFSTLEIQRTEQGDSAMYLCASSTQGGEKLFFGSGTQLSVL.

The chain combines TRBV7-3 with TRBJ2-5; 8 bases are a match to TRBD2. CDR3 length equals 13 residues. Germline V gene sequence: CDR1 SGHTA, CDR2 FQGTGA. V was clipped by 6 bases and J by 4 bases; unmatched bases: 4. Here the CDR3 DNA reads TGTGCCAGCAGTTTTCGGGAGGGAGAGACCCAGTACTTC. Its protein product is CASSFREGETQYF.

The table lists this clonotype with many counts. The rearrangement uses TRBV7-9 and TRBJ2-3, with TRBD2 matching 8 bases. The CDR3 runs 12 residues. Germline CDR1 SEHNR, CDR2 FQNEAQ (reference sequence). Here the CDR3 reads CVASGSTDTQYF. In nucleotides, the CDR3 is TGTGTGGCTAGCGGGAGCACAGATACGCAGTATTTT.

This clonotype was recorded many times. CDR3 sequence: CASSPKGTDTQYF. The CDR3 nucleotides are TGTGCCAGCAGCCCAAAGGGCACAGATACGCAGTATTTT. The chain couples TRBV7-2 to TRBJ2-3, with D unresolved. The CDR3 has 13 residues. The V end was cut by 5 bases, the J end by 1 base, with 7 bases between. Germline V lookup: CDR1 SGHTA, CDR2 FQGNSA.

The CDR3 region is CATSDPDGRSTDTQYF. DNA for the CDR3: TGTGCCACCAGTGACCCGGACGGTCGTAGCACAGATACGCAGTATTTT. The V call is TRBV24-1, the J call TRBJ2-3; D gene uncertain. V dropped 4 bases and J dropped 0 bases, with 13 bases sitting between them. The CDR3 contains 16 residues. The germline V gene encodes CDR1 KGHDR and CDR2 SFDVKD.

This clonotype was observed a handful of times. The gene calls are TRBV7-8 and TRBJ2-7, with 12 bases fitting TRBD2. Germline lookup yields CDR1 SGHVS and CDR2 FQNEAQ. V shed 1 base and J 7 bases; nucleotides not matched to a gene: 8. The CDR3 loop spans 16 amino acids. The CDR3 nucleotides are TGTGCCAGCAGCTTAGGGCGACTAGCGGGGGACCTGGAGCAGTACGTC. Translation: CASSLGRLAGDLEQYV.

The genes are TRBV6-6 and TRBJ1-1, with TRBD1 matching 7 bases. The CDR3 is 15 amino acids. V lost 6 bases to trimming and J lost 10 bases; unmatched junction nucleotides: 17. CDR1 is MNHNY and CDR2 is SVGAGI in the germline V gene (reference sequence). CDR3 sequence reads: CASSPTRTGGQLAFF. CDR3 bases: TGTGCCAGCAGCCCGACTAGGACAGGCGGACAGTTAGCTTTCTTT.

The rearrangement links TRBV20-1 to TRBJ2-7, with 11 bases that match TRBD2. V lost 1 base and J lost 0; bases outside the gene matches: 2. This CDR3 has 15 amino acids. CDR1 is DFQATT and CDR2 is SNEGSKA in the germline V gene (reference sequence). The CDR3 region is CSARAGTSGSYEQYV. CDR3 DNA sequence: TGCAGTGCTAGAGCCGGGACTAGCGGCTCCTACGAGCAGTACGTC.

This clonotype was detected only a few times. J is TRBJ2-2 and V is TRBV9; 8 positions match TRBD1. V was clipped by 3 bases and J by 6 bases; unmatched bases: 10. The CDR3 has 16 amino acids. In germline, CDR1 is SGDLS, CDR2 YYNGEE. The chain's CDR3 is CASSGTGPWSPGELFF. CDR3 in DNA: TGTGCCAGCAGCGGGACAGGGCCCTGGAGCCCCGGGGAGCTGTTTTTT. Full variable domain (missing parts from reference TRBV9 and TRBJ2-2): DSGVTQTPKHLITATGQRVTLRCSPRSGDLSVYWYQQSLDQGLQFLIQYYNGEERAKGNILERFSAQQFPDLHSELNLSSLELGDSALYFCASSGTGPWSPGELFFGEGSRLTVL.

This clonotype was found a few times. The CDR3 loop reads CASSFYRRDEQFF. The CDR3 DNA follows: TGTGCCAGCAGTTTCTACCGTCGGGATGAGCAGTTCTTC. The V call is TRBV12-3 or TRBV12-4, the J call TRBJ2-1; D call uncertain. This CDR3 region has 13 residues. Trimming removed 3 bases at V and 8 bases at J, with 11 bases between.

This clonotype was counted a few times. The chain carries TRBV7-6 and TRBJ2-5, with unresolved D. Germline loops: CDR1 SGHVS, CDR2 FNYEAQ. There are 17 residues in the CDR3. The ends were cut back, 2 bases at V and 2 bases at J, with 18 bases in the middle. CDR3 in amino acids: CASSLSRPGLGQETQYF. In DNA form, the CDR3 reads TGTGCCAGCAGCTTAAGCAGGCCCGGGTTGGGACAAGAGACCCAGTACTTC.

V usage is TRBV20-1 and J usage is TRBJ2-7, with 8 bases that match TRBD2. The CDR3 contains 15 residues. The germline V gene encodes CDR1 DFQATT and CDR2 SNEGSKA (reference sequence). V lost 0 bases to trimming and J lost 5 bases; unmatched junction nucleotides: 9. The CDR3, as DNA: TGCAGTGCTAGAGATCGCCGGGGGGGCCTACACGAGCAGTACTTC. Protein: CSARDRRGGLHEQYF.

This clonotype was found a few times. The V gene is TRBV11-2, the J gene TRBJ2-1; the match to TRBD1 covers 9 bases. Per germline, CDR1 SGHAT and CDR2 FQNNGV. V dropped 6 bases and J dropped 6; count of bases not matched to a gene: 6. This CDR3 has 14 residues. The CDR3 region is CASRLTGGSNEQFF. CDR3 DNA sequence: TGTGCCAGCAGACTGACAGGGGGGAGCAATGAGCAGTTCTTC.

CDR3 nucleotides: TGTGCCAGCAGCTTGTCGGGGTACTACGAGCAGTACTTC. As protein: CASSLSGYYEQYF. This chain joins TRBV11-2 and TRBJ2-7, with a weak D call TRBD2 (5 bases). This CDR3 region has 13 residues. Trimming shortened V by 3 bases and J by 3 bases, and 9 bases separated the two germline ends. CDR1 is SGHAT, CDR2 FQNNGV, per germline.

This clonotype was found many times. DNA of the CDR3: TGTGCCAGCAGCCAAAGGACAGGGGCTGTCACCTACGAGCAGTACTTC. Protein sequence: CASSQRTGAVTYEQYF. The chain carries TRBV4-2 and TRBJ2-7; 9 nucleotides match TRBD1. The CDR3 is made up of 16 amino acids. Trimming took 2 bases from V and 2 from J; bases not matched to a gene: 7. The V gene's germline CDR1 is LGHNA and CDR2 YNFKEQ.

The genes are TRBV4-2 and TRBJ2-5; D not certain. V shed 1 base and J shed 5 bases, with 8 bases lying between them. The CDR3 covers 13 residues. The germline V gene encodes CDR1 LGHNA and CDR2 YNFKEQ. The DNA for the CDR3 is TGTGCCAGCAGCCAAGGGACGAGTGAGACCCAGTACTTC. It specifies CASSQGTSETQYF.

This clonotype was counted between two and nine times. The CDR3 here is CASSAGGLKTQYF. In DNA, the CDR3 is TGTGCCAGCAGCGCGGGGGGGTTAAAGACCCAGTACTTC. The chain uses TRBV28 and TRBJ2-5, with 9 nucleotides matching TRBD2. The CDR3 is made up of 13 amino acids. Unmatched junction bases numbered 5, after V lost 6 bases and J lost 6 bases. The germline CDR1 and CDR2 sequences are MDHEN and SYDVKM.

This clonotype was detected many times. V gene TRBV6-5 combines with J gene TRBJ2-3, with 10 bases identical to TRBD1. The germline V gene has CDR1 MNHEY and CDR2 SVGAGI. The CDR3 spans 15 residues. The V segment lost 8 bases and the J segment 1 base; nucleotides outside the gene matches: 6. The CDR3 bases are TGTGCCAGCCGCGACAGGGGGCTTCGCACAGATACGCAGTATTTT. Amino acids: CASRDRGLRTDTQYF.

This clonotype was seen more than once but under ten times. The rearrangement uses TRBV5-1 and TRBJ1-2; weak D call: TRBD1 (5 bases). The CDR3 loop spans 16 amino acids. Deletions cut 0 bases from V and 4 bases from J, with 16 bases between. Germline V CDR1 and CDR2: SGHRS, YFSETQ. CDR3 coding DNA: TGCGCCAGCAGCTTGGGGGGCGCCGGGAGGATCTATGGCTACACCTTC. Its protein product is CASSLGGAGRIYGYTF.